This TCR beta chain was obtained from a study of beta chain features in type 1 diabetes. Findings and caveats of the study: Relative to healthy donors, patients appeared to have naive, central memory and Treg TCRB repertoires that were more similar. In all four CD4+ subsets, TCRB CDR3 length was significantly, moderately reduced in type 1 diabetes.

This clone was counted a single time. Its target is unknown. There was one heparinised blood draw per donor, averaging approximately 120 mL. Sorted CD4+ subsets: naive, central memory, regulatory, stem cell-like memory (CD45RO/CCR7/CD25/CD127/CD95/CD27 panel). This CDR3 has 16 amino acids. Investigators reverse transcribed all isolated RNA, so they sequenced expressed TCRB transcripts. Here immunoSEQ multiplex PCR was the method, and the copy in TCRdb shows in-frame clones only, minus some. The sample lists some 160,000 clones, approximately 9.1% occurring once. The TCR originated in a woman in her 30s with type 1 diabetes. The sequenced sample consisted of central memory CD4+ T cells from blood. V gene TRBV21-1 combines with J gene TRBJ1-4; no DNA check was done on the table's D call, TRBD1. TRBV21-1 is marked as a pseudogene. The CDR3 nucleotides read TGTGCCAGCAGCGTTGGGACAGGGGGTAAGGATGAAAAACTGTTTTTT. Its translation: CASSVGTGGKDEKLFF.